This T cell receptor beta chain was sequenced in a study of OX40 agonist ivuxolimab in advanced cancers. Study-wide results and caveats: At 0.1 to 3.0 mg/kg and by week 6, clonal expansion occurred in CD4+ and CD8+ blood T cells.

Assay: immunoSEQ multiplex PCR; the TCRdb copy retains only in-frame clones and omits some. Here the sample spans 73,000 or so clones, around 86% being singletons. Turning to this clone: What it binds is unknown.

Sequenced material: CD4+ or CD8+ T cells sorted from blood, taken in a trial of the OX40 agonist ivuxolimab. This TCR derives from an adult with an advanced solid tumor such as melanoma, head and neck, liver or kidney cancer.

CDR3 loop: CASSLVPGARSRTGELFF. Here the CDR3 DNA reads TGTGCCAGCAGCTTGGTTCCGGGGGCGCGTTCACGCACCGGGGAGCTGTTTTTT. J is TRBJ2-2 and V is TRBV5-6; either TRBD1 or TRBD2 may supply D (6 bases each). The V end lost 0 bases, the J end lost 4 bases, and 19 bases lay between the germline ends. Looked up from germline, CDR1 is SGHDT and CDR2 is YYEEEE. This CDR3 is 18 amino acids long.